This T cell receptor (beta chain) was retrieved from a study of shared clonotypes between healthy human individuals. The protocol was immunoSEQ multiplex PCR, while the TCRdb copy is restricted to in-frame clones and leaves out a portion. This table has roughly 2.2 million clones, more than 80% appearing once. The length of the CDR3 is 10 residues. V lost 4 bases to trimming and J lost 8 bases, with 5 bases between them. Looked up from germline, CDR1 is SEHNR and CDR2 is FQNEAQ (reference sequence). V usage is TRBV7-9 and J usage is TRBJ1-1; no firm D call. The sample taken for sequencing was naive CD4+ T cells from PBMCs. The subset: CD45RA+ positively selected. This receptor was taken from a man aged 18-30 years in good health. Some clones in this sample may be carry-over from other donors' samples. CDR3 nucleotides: TGTGCCAGCAGCTCGAGGGAAGCTTTCTTT. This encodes CASSSREAFF.